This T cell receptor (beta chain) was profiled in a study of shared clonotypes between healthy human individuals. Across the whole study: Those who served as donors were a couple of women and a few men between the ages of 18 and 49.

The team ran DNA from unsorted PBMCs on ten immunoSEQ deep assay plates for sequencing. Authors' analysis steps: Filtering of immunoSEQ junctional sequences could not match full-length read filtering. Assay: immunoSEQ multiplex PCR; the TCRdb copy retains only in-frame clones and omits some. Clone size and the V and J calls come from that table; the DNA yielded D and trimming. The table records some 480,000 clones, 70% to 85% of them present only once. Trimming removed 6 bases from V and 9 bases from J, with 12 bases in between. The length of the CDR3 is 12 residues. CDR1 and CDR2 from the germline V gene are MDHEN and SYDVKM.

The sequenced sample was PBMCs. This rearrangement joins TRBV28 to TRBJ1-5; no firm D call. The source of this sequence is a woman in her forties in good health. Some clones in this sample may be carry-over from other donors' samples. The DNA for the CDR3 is TGTGCCAGCAGCTCCCCATTTAGGCCCCAGCATTTT. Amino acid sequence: CASSSPFRPQHF.